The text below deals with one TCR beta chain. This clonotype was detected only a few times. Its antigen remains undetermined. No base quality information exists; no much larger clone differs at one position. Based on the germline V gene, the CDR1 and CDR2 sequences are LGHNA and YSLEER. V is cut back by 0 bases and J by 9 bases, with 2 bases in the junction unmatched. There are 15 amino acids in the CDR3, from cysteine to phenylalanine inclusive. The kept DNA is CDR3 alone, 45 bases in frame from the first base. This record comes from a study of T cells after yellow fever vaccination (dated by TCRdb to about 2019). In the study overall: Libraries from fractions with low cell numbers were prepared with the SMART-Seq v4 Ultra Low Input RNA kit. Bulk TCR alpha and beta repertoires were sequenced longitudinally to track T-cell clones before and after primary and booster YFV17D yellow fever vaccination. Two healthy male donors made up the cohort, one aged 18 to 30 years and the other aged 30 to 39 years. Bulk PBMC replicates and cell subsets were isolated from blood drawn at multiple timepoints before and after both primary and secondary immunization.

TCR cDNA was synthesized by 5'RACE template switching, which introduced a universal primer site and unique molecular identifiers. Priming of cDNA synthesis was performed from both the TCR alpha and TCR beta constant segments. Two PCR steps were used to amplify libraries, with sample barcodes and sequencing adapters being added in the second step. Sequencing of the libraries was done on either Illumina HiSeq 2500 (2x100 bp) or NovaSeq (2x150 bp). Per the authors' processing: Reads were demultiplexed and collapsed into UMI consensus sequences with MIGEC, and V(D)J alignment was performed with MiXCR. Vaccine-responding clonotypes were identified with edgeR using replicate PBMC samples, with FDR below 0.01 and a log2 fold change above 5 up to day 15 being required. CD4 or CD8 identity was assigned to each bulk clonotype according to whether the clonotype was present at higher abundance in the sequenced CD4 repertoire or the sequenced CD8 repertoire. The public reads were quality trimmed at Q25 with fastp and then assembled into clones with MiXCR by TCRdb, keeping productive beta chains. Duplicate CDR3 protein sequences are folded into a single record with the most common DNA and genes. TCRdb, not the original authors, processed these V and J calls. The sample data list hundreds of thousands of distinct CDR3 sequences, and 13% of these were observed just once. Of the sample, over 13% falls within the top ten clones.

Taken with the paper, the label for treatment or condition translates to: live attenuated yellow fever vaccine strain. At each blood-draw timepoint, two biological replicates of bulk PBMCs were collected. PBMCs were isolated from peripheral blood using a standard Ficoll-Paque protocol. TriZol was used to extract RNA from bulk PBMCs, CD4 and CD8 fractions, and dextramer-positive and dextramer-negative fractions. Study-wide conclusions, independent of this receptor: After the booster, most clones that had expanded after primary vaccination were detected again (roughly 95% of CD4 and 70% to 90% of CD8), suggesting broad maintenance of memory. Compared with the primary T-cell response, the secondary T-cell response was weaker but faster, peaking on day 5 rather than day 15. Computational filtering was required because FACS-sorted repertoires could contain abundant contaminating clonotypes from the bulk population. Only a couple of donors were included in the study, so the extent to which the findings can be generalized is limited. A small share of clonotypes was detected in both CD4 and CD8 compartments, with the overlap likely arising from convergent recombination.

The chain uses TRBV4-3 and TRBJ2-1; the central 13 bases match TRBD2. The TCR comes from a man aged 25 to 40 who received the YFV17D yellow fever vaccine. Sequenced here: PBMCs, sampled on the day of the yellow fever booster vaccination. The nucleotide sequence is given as TGCGCCAGCAGCCAAGATACTAGCGGGAGGGGTGAGCAGTTCTTC. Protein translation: CASSQDTSGRGEQFF.